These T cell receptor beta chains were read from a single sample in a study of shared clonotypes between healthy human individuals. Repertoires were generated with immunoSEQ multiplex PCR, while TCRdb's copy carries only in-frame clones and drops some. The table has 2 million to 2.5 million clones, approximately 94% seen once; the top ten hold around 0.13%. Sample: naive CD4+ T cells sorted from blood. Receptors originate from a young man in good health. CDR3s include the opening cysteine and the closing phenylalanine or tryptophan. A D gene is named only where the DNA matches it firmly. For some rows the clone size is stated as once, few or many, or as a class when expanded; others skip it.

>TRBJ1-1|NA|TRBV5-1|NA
CASSHGTLGTEAFF
TGCGCCAGCAGTCACGGGACACTCGGGACTGAAGCTTTCTTT
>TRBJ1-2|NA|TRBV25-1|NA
CASSELGGGYTF
TGTGCCAGCAGTGAATTGGGGGGTGGCTACACCTTC
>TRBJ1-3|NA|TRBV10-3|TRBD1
CASGQGIGNTIYF
TGTGCTTCGGGACAGGGAATTGGAAACACCATATATTTT
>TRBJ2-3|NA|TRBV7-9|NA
CASSPGSSGDTQYF
TGTGCCAGCAGCCCCGGGTCCTCAGGCGATACGCAGTATTTT
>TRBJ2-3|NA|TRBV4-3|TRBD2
CASSQDILADYTDTQYF
TGCGCCAGCAGCCAAGATATCCTAGCGGATTACACAGATACGCAGTATTTT
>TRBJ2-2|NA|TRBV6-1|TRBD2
CATGLAYTGELFF
TGTGCCACGGGACTAGCGTACACCGGGGAGCTGTTTTTT
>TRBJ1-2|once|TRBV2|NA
CASSEDSYGYTF
TGTGCCAGCAGTGAAGACAGTTATGGCTACACCTTC
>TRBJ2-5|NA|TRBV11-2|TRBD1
CASSLRGQGETQYF
TGTGCCAGCAGCTTAAGGGGGCAGGGGGAGACCCAGTACTTC
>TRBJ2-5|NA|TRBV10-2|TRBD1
CASSESLDRVKTQYF
TGCGCCAGCAGTGAGTCTTTGGACAGGGTGAAGACCCAGTACTTC
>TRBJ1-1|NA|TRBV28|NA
CASSRNHLGNTEAFF
TGTGCCAGCAGTCGAAACCATCTCGGGAACACTGAAGCTTTCTTT
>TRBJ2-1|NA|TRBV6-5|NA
CASSRGDVVYNEQFF
TGTGCCAGCAGCCGGGGAGATGTCGTTTACAATGAGCAGTTCTTC
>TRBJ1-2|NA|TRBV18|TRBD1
CASSPDRGNYGYTF
TGTGCCAGCTCACCAGACAGGGGAAACTATGGCTACACCTTC
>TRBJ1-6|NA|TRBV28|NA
CASSWETDNSPLHF
TGTGCCAGCAGTTGGGAGACAGATAATTCACCCCTCCACTTT